This paragraph reports one T cell receptor beta chain. Its antigen is unidentified. TCR sequencing used cDNA made by reverse transcription of extracted RNA. Profiling relied on immunoSEQ multiplex PCR, and the TCRdb table lists in-frame clones only, not all of them. The sample records 200,000 to 250,000 clones, roughly two fifths being singletons. The data stem from a study of CD8+ T cells in alopecia areata. Broader study findings: Compared with mice, patients displayed less clear TCR sharing, possibly for HLA-related reasons. On tofacitinib, scalp clonality and expanded CD8+ clones among top 100 fell significantly. It was lesional scalp, especially alopecia totalis/universalis, that showed higher clonality than normal scalp.

Treatment noted: oral pan-JAK inhibitor, 5-10 mg twice daily. Germline V gene lookup returns CDR1 LNHNV and CDR2 YYDKDF (reference sequence). V shed 4 bases and J shed 0 bases, with 6 bases lying between them. CDR3 length equals 13 residues. The sample here was CD4+ T cells sorted from blood, taken at approximately week 30, from a patient treated with tofacitinib. This sequence joins TRBV15 and TRBJ1-1; a weak D match, TRBD1 (5 bases). The clonotype comes from a human donor with alopecia areata. Here the CDR3 reads CATSTGLNTEAFF. Written as DNA, the CDR3 is TGTGCCACCAGCACAGGGTTGAACACTGAAGCTTTCTTT.